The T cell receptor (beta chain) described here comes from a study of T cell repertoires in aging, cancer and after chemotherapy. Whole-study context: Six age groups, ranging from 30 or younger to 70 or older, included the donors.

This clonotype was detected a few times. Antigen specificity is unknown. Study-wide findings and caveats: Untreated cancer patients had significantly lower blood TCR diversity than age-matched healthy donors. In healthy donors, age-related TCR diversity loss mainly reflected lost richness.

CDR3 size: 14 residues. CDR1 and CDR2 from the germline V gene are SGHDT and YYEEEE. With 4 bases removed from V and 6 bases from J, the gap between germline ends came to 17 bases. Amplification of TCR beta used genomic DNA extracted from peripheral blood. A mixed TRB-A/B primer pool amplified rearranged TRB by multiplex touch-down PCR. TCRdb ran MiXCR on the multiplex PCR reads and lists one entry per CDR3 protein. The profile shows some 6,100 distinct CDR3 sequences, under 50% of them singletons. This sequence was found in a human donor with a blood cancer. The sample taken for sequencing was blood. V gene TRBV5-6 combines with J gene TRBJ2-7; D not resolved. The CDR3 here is CASSLRGLVTEQYF. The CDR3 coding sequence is TGTGCCAGCAGCCTGCGTGGCCTCGTTACCGAGCAGTACTTC.